This T cell receptor beta chain derives from a study of breast tumors, draining lymph nodes, adjacent tissues. TCRdb re-called the multiplex PCR reads through MiXCR, storing one row per CDR3 protein. The profile shows over 70,000 distinct CDR3 sequences, more than 25% of them singletons. Study findings and constraints: Luminal-like breast cancer showed significantly greater tumor-nontumor repertoire similarity than basal-like breast cancer did. The lymph node origin of tumor T cells was framed as consistent with a hypothesis, not demonstrated.

The V and J ends lost 4 bases and 4 bases respectively, with 10 bases between them. In germline, CDR1 is LNHDA, CDR2 SQIVND (reference sequence). The CDR3 length is 14 residues. Axillary draining lymph nodes of breast cancer patients supplied the node samples. This clonotype was picked up many times. The antigen is undetermined. The TCR was taken from a female donor with breast cancer. Some clones in this sample may be carry-over from other donors' samples. This chain uses TRBV19 with TRBJ2-2, with D possibly TRBD1 on 5 matching bases. The material sequenced was axillary lymph node tissue. CDR3 in amino acids: CASSTVGRTGELFF. DNA for the CDR3: TGTGCCAGTAGTACCGTGGGGCGCACCGGGGAGCTGTTTTTT.